The entry below gives a single T cell receptor beta chain sequence along with its context. The CDR3 runs to 15 residues. V gave up 0 bases and J gave up 6 bases; unmatched junction bases: 7. In germline, CDR1 is LGHDT, CDR2 YNNKEL (reference sequence). The data belong to a study of blood T cell repertoires in COVID-19. Repertoires were generated with immunoSEQ multiplex PCR, while TCRdb's copy carries only in-frame clones and drops some. Here the sample spans about 210,000 clones, around 81% being singletons. Those enrolled, adults aged roughly 18 to 95 years, came from 24 US areas. The specimen was PBMCs or T cells enriched from blood (not recorded which). This receptor was obtained from a woman between 45 and 60 years old with acute COVID-19. The chain combines TRBV3-1 (or the pseudogene TRBV3-2) with TRBJ2-5, with TRBD1 identical over 7 bases. In DNA, the CDR3 is TGTGCCAGCAGCCAAGATAATAAGGGACAGCAGACCCAGTACTTC. It encodes CASSQDNKGQQTQYF.